Listed below are T cell receptor beta chains from one sample, sequenced in a study of CD8 T cells in ankylosing spondylitis. TCRdb re-called the 5' RACE reads with MiXCR, one entry per CDR3 protein. This table has fewer than 400,000 distinct CDR3 sequences, 8% appearing once. Input material: blood, either unsorted or a sorted T cell fraction (not recorded which). These receptors all come from a male donor with ankylosing spondylitis. Both conserved end residues are part of each CDR3. The D gene is left open where the match is weak. Clone size is given for some rows only: seen once, a few or many times, or a class if the clone is expanded.

V	J	size	D	CDR3	DNA
TRBV10-3	TRBJ2-2	few	TRBD1	CAISEGQGDTGELFF	TGTGCCATCAGTGAAGGACAGGGAGACACCGGGGAGCTGTTTTTT
TRBV28	TRBJ2-1	many	NA	CASSSGGGGYNEQFF	TGTGCCAGCAGCTCGGGGGGAGGGGGTTACAATGAGCAGTTCTTC
TRBV11-2	TRBJ1-6	many	NA	CASSPTSNSPLHF	TGTGCCAGCAGCCCCACAAGTAATTCACCCCTCCACTTT
TRBV3-1	TRBJ2-6	NA	TRBD2	CASSSGGLSAANVLTF	TGTGCCAGCAGCTCGGGGGGACTATCTGCGGCCAACGTCCTGACTTTC
TRBV7-3	TRBJ2-2	NA	NA	CASSLQAQGGELFF	TGTGCCAGCAGCTTACAGGCCCAGGGCGGGGAGCTGTTTTTT
TRBV20-1	TRBJ2-1	many	NA	CSAIWVNEQFF	TGCAGTGCTATATGGGTCAATGAGCAGTTCTTC
TRBV19	TRBJ2-6	few	NA	CASSIFHSGANVLTF	TGTGCCAGTAGTATTTTCCACTCTGGGGCCAACGTCCTGACTTTC
TRBV11-2	TRBJ1-5	NA	NA	CASSFGFSDQPQHF	TGTGCCAGCAGCTTCGGGTTCAGTGATCAGCCCCAGCATTTT
TRBV24-1	TRBJ2-1	NA	NA	CATQGGQSSYNEQFF	TGTGCCACCCAGGGAGGCCAAAGCTCCTACAATGAGCAGTTCTTC
TRBV28	TRBJ2-7	many	NA	CASSLGGVSYEQYF	TGTGCCAGCAGTTTGGGGGGAGTCTCCTACGAGCAGTACTTC
TRBV18	TRBJ2-5	few	NA	CASSPDTQETQYF	TGTGCCAGCTCCCCGGACACCCAAGAGACCCAGTACTTC
TRBV28	TRBJ1-5	NA	NA	CASTIGGFNQPQHF	TGTGCCAGCACCATCGGGGGTTTCAATCAGCCCCAGCATTTT
TRBV29-1	TRBJ2-5	NA	TRBD2	CSSGFLAETQYF	TGCAGTAGCGGGTTTTTGGCAGAGACCCAGTACTTC
TRBV5-6	TRBJ2-7	many	NA	CASSLAVREQYF	TGTGCCAGCAGCTTGGCAGTCCGCGAGCAGTACTTC
TRBV21-1	TRBJ2-5	few	NA	CASSRDRERETQYF	TGTGCCAGCAGCCGGGACAGGGAGAGGGAGACCCAGTACTTC
TRBV5-8	TRBJ2-1	many	NA	CASSLFLASYNEQFF	TGTGCCAGCAGCTTGTTTCTAGCGTCTTATAATGAGCAGTTCTTC
TRBV2	TRBJ2-1	NA	TRBD2	CAASLSGGGSYNEQFF	TGTGCCGCGTCCCTCAGTGGCGGGGGGTCCTACAATGAGCAGTTCTTC
TRBV29-1	TRBJ2-1	NA	NA	CSVPGQTKFF	TGCAGCGTCCCCGGACAGACAAAGTTCTTC
TRBV24-1	TRBJ2-2	NA	TRBD1	CATSDTGTGNTGELFF	TGTGCCACCAGTGATACCGGGACAGGGAACACCGGGGAGCTGTTTTTT
TRBV5-4	TRBJ2-1	few	NA	CASSLATGYGYNEQFF	TGTGCCAGCAGCTTGGCCACGGGTTACGGTTACAATGAGCAGTTCTTC
TRBV5-1	TRBJ2-3	NA	NA	CASSQQSGSTDTQYF	TGCGCCAGCAGCCAGCAGAGCGGAAGCACAGATACGCAGTATTTT
TRBV6-4	TRBJ2-1	many	TRBD2	CASSDKSGSMNEQFF	TGTGCCAGCAGTGACAAGAGCGGGAGTATGAATGAGCAGTTCTTC
TRBV7-9	TRBJ2-1	NA	TRBD2	CASSGGERYNEQFF	TGTGCCAGCAGTGGGGGGGAGAGATACAATGAGCAGTTCTTC
TRBV19	TRBJ1-5	NA	TRBD1	CASSIQTGSNQPQHF	TGTGCCAGTAGTATCCAGACAGGGAGCAATCAGCCCCAGCATTTT
TRBV12-5	TRBJ2-7	few	NA	CASGGETYEQYF	TGTGCTAGTGGGGGGGAGACCTACGAGCAGTACTTC